This T cell receptor (beta chain) was obtained from a study of human T cells and chemical hapten exposure (dated by TCRdb to the early 2020s). For context, the study as a whole: Libraries were pooled for sequencing, and variation in per-sample TCR yields was attributed mainly to small differences in library volumes within the pool. Peripheral blood TCR repertoire changes were tracked in vivo in alopecia patients during primary and secondary sensitization to the hapten diphenylcyclopropenone (DPC). Each blood RNA sample was used to sequence both TCR alpha and TCR beta chains. Findings and caveats that apply to the study as a whole: DPC sensitization did not change the number of TCRs with a frequency above 1 in 1000, and there was no evidence of changes in global repertoire structure. Repeated subsampling changed both the strength of the expansion versus patch-test correlation and the threshold at which the correlation became significant.

Interpreted using the paper, the time point label stands for: healthy volunteer bleed at 2 weeks. Total RNA was extracted from unfractionated whole blood collected in Tempus Blood RNA tubes. About five healthy volunteers were used as TCR sequencing controls and were bled at day 0, 2 weeks and 6 weeks. Library generation was performed with RACE. Sequencer: NextSeq 500. During library preparation, unique molecular identifiers were attached to individual cDNA molecules so that TCRs could be counted in a quantitative, reproducible way. Under the source paper's analysis protocol: A median of roughly 99,000 TCRs per sample was observed, with a range of roughly 23,224 to 700,000. V, J and CDR3 annotation of the TCR reads was performed with the Decombinator software suite. For the PS versus PT1 abundance plots, all samples were subsampled to the same number of TCRs (28,000). Expanded TCRs were defined as absent before sensitization and observed at least eight times at the 2-week time point. TCRdb reran the public reads through fastp at Q25 and MiXCR, keeping productive beta chains. When rows share a CDR3 protein, they turn into one entry using the most common DNA and genes. TCRdb's processing, not the authors', yielded these V and J calls. Within this sample are 85,000 to 95,000 distinct CDR3 sequences, with 8.5% to 9% of them counted one time only. The ten most abundant clones make up 2.5% to 3% of the sample.

The CDR3 has 13 amino acids, counting the end cysteine and phenylalanine. The only DNA kept is the CDR3, 39 bases in frame from the first base. The germline V gene specifies LGHNA as CDR1 and YNFKEQ as CDR2. The trim is 0 bases for V and 7 bases for J, with a gap of 7 bases between the germline ends. This clonotype was found many times. No antigen is known for it. No base-level quality is on record; no much larger clone is a single base apart. The chain is encoded by TRBV4-2 joined to TRBJ2-1; the D gene is possibly TRBD1 or TRBD2, each agreeing over 5 bases. What was sequenced was whole blood. This TCR was sampled from a female donor in good health. Some clones in this sample may be carry-over from other donors' samples. For the CDR3, the sequence is CASSQEWGNEQFF. The nucleotide sequence is given as TGTGCCAGCAGCCAAGAGTGGGGGAATGAGCAGTTCTTC.